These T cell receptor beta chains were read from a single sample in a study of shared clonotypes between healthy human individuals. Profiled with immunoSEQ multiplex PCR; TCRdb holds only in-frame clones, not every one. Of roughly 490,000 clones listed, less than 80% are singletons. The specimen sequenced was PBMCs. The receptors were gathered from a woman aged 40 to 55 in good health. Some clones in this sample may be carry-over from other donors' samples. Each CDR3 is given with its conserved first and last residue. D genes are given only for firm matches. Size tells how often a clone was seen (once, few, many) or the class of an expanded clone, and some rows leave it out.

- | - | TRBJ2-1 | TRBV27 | TGTGCCAGCAGTTTATGGCTAGGGGCGAATGAGCAGTTCTTC | CASSLWLGANEQFF
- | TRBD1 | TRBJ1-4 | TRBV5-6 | TGTGCCAGCAGCTTCTGGGACAGTAATGAAAAACTGTTTTTT | CASSFWDSNEKLFF
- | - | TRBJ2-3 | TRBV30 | TGTGCCTGGAGTAGGACGGGGGGCGCAACAGATACGCAGTATTTT | CAWSRTGGATDTQYF
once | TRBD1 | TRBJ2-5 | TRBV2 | TGTGCCAGCCCGGGACAGGGGGCTGAAGGGACCCAGTACTTC | CASPGQGAEGTQYF
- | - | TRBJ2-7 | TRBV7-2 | TGTGCCAGCAGCATAGGACTGCCCCTCTCCTACGAGCAGTACTTC | CASSIGLPLSYEQYF
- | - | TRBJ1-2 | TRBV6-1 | TGTGCCAGCACCTTCTCCCAGGGACGCGAGAGCTACACCTTC | CASTFSQGRESYTF
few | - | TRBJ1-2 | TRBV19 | TGTGCCAGTAGTATTGGCATACTCTATGGCTACACCTTC | CASSIGILYGYTF
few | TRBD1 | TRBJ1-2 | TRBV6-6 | TGTGCCAGCAGTCCGGGACAGGAGGGTGGCTACACCTTC | CASSPGQEGGYTF
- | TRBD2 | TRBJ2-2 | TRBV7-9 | TGTGCCAGCAGCCCCGGCCTAGCGGACGTGAACACCGGGGAGCTGTTTTTT | CASSPGLADVNTGELFF
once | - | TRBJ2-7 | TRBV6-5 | TGTGCCAGCAGTTACGGGGGTGGGACCTACGAGCAGTACTTC | CASSYGGGTYEQYF
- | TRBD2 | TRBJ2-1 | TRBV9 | TGTGCCAGCAGCGTAGTGTCGGCGGGAGGGGGCAATGAGCAGTTCTTC | CASSVVSAGGGNEQFF
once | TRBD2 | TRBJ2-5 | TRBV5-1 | TGCGCCAGCAGCGGGATCGGGAGGGGCCAAGATACCCAGTACTTC | CASSGIGRGQDTQYF
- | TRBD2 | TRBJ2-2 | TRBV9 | TGTGCCAGCAGCGGGGCCGGACTAGCGGGAGACCTGAACACCGGGGAGCTGTTTTTT | CASSGAGLAGDLNTGELFF
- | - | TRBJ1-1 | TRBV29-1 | TGCAGCGTTGAGGGCAGGGACACTGAAGCTTTCTTT | CSVEGRDTEAFF
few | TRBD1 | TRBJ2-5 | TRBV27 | TGTGCCAGCAGTGTGGGACAGGGCACGGAGACCCAGTACTTC | CASSVGQGTETQYF
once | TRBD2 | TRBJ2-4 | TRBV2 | TGTGCCAGCAGTGAAGCCAGGAGAGCTAGCGGGAGGGCCGGAAACATTCAGTACTTC | CASSEARRASGRAGNIQYF
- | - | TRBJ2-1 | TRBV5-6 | TGTGCCAGCAGCTTGGCCAGGCGCGAGCAGTTCTTC | CASSLARREQFF
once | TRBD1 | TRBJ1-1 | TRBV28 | TGTGCCAGCAGTTCTGGACAGGGTATTTCTGAAGCTTTCTTT | CASSSGQGISEAFF
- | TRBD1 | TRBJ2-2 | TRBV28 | TGTGCCAGCAGTTTTAGGCAGGGGGCAGGGACCGGGGAGCTGTTTTTT | CASSFRQGAGTGELFF
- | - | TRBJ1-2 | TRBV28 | TGTGCCAGCAGTAGGGCTGGAGACTATGGCTACACCTTC | CASSRAGDYGYTF
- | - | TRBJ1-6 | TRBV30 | TGTGCCTGGAGCAGACAGGTGGAGGGTTCACCCCTCCACTTT | CAWSRQVEGSPLHF
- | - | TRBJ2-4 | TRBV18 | TGTGCCAGCTCACCCCCGGCAGGGGCGAGGGGGAACATTCAGTACTTC | CASSPPAGARGNIQYF
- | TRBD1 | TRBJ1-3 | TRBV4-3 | TGCGCCAGCAGCCAAGATCCGCCACGGACCGACGGGACAGGGATGGGAAACACCATATATTTT | CASSQDPPRTDGTGMGNTIYF
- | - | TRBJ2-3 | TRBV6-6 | TGTGCCAGCAGTTACGCGGAGGGGGGGGGCACAGATACGCAGTATTTT | CASSYAEGGGTDTQYF
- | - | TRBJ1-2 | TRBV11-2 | TGTGCCAGCAGCCACACCCGGAGGACACCTAACTATGGCTACACCTTC | CASSHTRRTPNYGYTF
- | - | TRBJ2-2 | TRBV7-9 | TGTGCCAGCAGCGGCGGGACCCTTATATCCCCCGGGGAGCTGTTTTTT | CASSGGTLISPGELFF
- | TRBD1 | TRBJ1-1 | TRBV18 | TGTGCCAGCTCACCTCCCACAGGGGGCAGGACTGAAGCTTTCTTT | CASSPPTGGRTEAFF
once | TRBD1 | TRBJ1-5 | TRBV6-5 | TGTGCCAGCAGGGCCGGACAGGACAATCAGCCCCAGCATTTT | CASRAGQDNQPQHF
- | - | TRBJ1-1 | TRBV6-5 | TGTGCCAGCAGGGGTCTCCCGAACACTGAAGCTTTCTTT | CASRGLPNTEAFF
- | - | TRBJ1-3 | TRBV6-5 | TGTGCCAGCAGTTACTCTCGCCGCAGCTCTGGAAACACCATATATTTT | CASSYSRRSSGNTIYF
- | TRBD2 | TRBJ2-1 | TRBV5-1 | TGCGCCAGCAGCCCTTTAGCGGGAGGGCCAAATGAGCAGTTCTTC | CASSPLAGGPNEQFF
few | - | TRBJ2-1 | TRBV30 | TGTGCCTGGATGAATCTAGGACTAACCAATGAGCAGTTCTTC | CAWMNLGLTNEQFF
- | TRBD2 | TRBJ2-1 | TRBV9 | TGTGCCAGCAGCGTAGGGACTAGCGGGGTTCAGTTCTTC | CASSVGTSGVQFF
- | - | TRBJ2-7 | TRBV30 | TGTGCCTGGAGCCTCCGGGACAAGGAGTACTTC | CAWSLRDKEYF
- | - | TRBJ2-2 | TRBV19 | TGTGCCAGTAGTATCAGTAAGAACACCGGGGAGCTGTTTTTT | CASSISKNTGELFF
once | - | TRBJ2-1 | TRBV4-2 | TGTGCCAGCAGCCAAGATCCCCTACGCGAGCAGTTCTTC | CASSQDPLREQFF
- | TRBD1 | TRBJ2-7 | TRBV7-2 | TGTGCCAGCAGCCGGGACAGGGGCGCCTACGAGCAGTACTTC | CASSRDRGAYEQYF
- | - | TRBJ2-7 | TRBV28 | TGTGCCAGCAGCCGAGACCACTACGAGCAGTACTTC | CASSRDHYEQYF
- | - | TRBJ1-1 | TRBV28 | TGTGCCAGCAGTTTTGCAGGGTGGGACACTGAAGCTTTCTTT | CASSFAGWDTEAFF
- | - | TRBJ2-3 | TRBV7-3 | TGTGCCAGCAGCGGACCCGAAGCTGGAGATACGCAGTATTTT | CASSGPEAGDTQYF
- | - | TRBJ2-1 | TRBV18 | TGTGCCAGCTCACCATCCGCTAAGCGTGAGCAGTTCTTC | CASSPSAKREQFF
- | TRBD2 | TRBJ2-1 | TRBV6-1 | TGTGCCAGCACCCTTTTGACTAGCGCTTACAATGAGCAGTTCTTC | CASTLLTSAYNEQFF